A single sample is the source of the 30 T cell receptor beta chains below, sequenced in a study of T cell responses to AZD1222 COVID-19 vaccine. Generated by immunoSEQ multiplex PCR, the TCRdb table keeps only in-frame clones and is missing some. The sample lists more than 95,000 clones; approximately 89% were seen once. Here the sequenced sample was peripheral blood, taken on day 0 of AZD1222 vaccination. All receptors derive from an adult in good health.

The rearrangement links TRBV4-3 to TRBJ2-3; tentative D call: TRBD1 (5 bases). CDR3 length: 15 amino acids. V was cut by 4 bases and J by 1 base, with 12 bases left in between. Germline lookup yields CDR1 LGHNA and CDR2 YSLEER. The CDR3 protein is CASSPIVGGTDTQYF. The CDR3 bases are TGCGCCAGCAGCCCCATTGTAGGGGGCACAGATACGCAGTATTTT.

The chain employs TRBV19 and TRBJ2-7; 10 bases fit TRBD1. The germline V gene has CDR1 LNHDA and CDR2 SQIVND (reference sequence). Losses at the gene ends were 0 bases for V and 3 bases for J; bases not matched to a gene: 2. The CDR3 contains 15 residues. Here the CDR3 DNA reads TGTGCCAGTAGTATAGAGGGACAGGGGTACTACGAGCAGTACTTC. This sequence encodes CASSIEGQGYYEQYF.

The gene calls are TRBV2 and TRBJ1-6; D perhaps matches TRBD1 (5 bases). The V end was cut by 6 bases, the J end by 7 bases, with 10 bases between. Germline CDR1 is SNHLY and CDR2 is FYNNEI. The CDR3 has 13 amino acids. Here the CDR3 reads CASRGTPNSPLHF. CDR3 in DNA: TGTGCCAGCAGAGGGACGCCCAATTCACCCCTCCACTTT.

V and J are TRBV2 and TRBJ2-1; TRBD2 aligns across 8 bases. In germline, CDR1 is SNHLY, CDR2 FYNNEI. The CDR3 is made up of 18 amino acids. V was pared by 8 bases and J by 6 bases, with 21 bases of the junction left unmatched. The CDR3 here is CASVGEREKAININEQFF. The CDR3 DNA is TGTGCCAGCGTGGGGGAGCGGGAGAAGGCGATTAACATCAATGAGCAGTTCTTC.

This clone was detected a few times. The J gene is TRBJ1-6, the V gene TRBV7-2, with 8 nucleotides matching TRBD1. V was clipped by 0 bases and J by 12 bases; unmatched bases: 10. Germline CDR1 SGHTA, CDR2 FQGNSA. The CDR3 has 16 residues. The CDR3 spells CASSLASAGGPGPLHF. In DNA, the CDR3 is TGTGCCAGCAGCTTAGCGTCGGCAGGGGGCCCGGGACCCCTCCACTTT.

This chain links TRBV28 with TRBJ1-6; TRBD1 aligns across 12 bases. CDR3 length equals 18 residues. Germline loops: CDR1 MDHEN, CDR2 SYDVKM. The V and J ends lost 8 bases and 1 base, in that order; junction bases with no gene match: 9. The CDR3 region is CASRSGTGGLSYNSPLHF. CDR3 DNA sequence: TGTGCCAGCCGGTCCGGGACAGGGGGCTTGTCCTATAATTCACCCCTCCACTTT.

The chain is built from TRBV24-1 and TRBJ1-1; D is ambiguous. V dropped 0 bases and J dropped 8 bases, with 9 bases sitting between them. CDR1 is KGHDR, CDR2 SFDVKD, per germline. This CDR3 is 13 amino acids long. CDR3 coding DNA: TGTGCCACCAGTGATTTGCATTTCAAGGAAGCTTTCTTT. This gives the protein CATSDLHFKEAFF.

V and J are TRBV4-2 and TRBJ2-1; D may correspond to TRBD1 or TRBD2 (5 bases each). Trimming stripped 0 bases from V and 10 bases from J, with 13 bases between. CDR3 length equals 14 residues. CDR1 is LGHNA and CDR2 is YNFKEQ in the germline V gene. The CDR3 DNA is TGTGCCAGCAGCCAAGATCCCATGTGGGGGGAGCAGTTCTTC. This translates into CASSQDPMWGEQFF.

This CDR3 reads CASSRDRGFSPLHF. The CDR3 DNA reads as TGTGCCAGCAGCCGGGACAGGGGGTTTTCACCCCTCCACTTT. V and J are TRBV11-1 and TRBJ1-6; 11 nucleotides align to TRBD1. CDR1 SGHAT and CDR2 FQDESV come from the germline V gene (reference sequence). The CDR3 totals 14 residues. The J segment lost 9 bases and the V segment lost 5 bases, leaving 3 bases of the junction unmatched.

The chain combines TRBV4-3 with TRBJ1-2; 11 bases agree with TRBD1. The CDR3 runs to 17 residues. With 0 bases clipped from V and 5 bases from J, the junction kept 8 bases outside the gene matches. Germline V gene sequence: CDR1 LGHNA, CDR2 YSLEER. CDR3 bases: TGCGCCAGCAGCCAAGAAGTTGGGGGACAGGGGGTTTATGGCTACACCTTC. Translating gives CASSQEVGGQGVYGYTF.

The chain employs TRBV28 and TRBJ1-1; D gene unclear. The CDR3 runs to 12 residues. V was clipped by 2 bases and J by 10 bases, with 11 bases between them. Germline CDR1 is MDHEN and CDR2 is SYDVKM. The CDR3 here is CASSLVVWGAFF. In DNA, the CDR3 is TGTGCCAGCAGTTTAGTTGTGTGGGGAGCTTTCTTT. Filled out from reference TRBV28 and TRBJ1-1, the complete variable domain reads DVKVTQSSRYLVKRTGEKVFLECVQDMDHENMFWYRQDPGLGLRLIYFSYDVKMKEKGDIPEGYSVSREKKERFSLILESASTNQTSMYLCASSLVVWGAFFGQGTRLTVV.

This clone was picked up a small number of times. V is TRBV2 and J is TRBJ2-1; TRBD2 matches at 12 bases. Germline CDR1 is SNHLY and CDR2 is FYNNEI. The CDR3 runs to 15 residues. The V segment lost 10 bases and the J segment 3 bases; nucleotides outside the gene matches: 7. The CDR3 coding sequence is TGTGCCACCCCGTCGACTAGCGGGAGCTACAATGAGCAGTTCTTC. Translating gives CATPSTSGSYNEQFF.

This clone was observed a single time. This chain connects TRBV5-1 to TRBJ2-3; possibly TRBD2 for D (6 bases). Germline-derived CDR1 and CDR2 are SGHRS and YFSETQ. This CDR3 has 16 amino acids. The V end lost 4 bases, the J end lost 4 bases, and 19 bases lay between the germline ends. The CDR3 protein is CASSPTGVWGADTQYF. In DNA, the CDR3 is TGCGCCAGCAGCCCAACCGGGGTATGGGGGGCAGATACGCAGTATTTT. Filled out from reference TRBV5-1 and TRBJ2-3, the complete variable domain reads KAGVTQTPRYLIKTRGQQVTLSCSPISGHRSVSWYQQTPGQGLQFLFEYFSETQRNKGNFPGRFSGRQFSNSRSEMNVSTLELGDSALYLCASSPTGVWGADTQYFGPGTRLTVL.

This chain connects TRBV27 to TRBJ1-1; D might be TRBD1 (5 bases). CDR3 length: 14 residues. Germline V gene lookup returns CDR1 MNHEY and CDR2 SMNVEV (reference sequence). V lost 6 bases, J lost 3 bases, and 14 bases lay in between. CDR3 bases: TGTGCCAGCAGCCAATTCTGGGGGGACACTGAAGCTTTCTTT. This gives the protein CASSQFWGDTEAFF.

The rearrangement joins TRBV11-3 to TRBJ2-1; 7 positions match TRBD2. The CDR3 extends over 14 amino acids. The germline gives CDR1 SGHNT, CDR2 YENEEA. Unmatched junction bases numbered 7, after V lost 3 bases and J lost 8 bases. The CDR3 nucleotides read TGTGCCAGCAGCTTTAATCGGGGGGTCGATGAGCAGTTCTTC. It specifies CASSFNRGVDEQFF.

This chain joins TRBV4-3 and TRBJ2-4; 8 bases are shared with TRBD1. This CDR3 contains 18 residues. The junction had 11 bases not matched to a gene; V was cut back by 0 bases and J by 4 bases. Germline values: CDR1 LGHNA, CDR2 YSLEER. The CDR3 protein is CASSQDFLQGALKNIQYF. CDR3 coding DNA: TGCGCCAGCAGCCAAGATTTTCTTCAGGGGGCTCTGAAAAACATTCAGTACTTC.

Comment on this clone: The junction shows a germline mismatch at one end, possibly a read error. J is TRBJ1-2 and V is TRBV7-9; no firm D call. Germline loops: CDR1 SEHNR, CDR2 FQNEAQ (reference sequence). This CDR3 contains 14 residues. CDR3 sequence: CASRNAPSDYDYTF. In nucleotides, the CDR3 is TGTGCCAGCAGGAACGCCCCGTCGGACTATGACTACACCTTC.

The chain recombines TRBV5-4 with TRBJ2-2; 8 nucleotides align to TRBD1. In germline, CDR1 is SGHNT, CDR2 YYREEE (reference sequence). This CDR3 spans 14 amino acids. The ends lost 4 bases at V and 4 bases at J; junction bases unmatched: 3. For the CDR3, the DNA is TGTGCCAGCAGCCGGACAGGGCCCACCGGGGAGCTGTTTTTT. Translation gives CASSRTGPTGELFF.

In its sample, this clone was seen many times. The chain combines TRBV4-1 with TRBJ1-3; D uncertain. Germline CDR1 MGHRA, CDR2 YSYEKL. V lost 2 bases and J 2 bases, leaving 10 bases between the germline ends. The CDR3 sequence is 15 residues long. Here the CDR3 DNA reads TGCGCCAGCAGCCAACCCCTAGGACCTGGAAACACCATATATTTT. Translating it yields CASSQPLGPGNTIYF.

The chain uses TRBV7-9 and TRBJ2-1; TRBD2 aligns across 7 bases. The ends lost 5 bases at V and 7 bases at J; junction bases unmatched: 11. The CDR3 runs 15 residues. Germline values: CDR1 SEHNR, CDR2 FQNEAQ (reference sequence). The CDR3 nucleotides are TGTGCCAGCAGCCGTACGGGTGCGGGGGTAAATGAGCAGTTCTTC. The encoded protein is CASSRTGAGVNEQFF. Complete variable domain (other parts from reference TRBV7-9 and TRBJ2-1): DTGVSQNPRHKITKRGQNVTFRCDPISEHNRLYWYRQTLGQGPEFLTYFQNEAQLEKSRLLSDRFSAERPKGSFSTLEIQRTEQGDSAMYLCASSRTGAGVNEQFFGPGTRLTVL.

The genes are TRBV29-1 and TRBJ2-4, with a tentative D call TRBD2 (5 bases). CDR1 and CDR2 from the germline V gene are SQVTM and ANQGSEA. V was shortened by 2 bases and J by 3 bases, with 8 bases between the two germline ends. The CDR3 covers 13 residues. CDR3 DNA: TGCAGCGTTGAACGCGGGTTCAAAAACATTCAGTACTTC. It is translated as CSVERGFKNIQYF.

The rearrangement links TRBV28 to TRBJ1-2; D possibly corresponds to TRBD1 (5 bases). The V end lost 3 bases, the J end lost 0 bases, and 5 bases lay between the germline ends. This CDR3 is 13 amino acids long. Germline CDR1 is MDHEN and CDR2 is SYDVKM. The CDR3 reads CASSLGANYGYTF. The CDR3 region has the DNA TGTGCCAGCAGTTTGGGGGCTAACTATGGCTACACCTTC.

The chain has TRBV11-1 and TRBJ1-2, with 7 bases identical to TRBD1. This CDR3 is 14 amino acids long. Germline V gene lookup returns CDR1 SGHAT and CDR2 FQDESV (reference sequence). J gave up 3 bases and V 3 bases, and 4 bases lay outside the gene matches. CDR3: CASSFGRGHYGYTF. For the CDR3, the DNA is TGTGCCAGCAGCTTTGGGAGGGGGCACTATGGCTACACCTTC.

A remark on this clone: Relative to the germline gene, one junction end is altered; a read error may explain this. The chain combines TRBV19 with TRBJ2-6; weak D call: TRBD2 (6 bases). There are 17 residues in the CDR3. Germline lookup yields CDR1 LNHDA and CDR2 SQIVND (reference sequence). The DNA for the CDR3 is TGTGCCAGCAGTAGTGCTTCGTCGGGGGCTGGGGCCAACGTCCTGACTTTC. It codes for CASSSASSGAGANVLTF.

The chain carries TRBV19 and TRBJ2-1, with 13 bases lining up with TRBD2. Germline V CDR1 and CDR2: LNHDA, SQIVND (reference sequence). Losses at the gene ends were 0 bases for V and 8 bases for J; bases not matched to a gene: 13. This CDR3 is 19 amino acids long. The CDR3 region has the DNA TGTGCCAGTAGTATAGATAGCACTAGCGGGAGGGCGCTCTTCGATGAGCAGTTCTTC. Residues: CASSIDSTSGRALFDEQFF.

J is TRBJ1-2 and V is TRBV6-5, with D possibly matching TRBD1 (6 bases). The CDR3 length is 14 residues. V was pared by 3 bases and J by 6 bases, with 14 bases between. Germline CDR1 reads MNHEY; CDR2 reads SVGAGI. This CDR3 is CASSYGQNRDGYTF. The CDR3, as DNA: TGTGCCAGCAGTTATGGGCAAAACAGGGATGGCTACACCTTC.

CDR3 in DNA: TGTGCCAGCAAGTGGAACACCGGGGAGCTGTTTTTT. Translation: CASKWNTGELFF. The V gene is TRBV6-6, the J gene TRBJ2-2; D is unclear. Deletions cut 7 bases from V and 1 base from J, with 4 bases between. This CDR3 comprises 12 residues. Germline CDR1 is MNHNY and CDR2 is SVGAGI (reference sequence).

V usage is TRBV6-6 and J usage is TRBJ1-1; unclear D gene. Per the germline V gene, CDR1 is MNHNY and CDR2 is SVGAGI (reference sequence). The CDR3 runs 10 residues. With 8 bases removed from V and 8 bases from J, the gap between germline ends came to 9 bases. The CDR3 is CASDEGEAFF. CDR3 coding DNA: TGTGCCAGCGATGAGGGAGAAGCTTTCTTT.

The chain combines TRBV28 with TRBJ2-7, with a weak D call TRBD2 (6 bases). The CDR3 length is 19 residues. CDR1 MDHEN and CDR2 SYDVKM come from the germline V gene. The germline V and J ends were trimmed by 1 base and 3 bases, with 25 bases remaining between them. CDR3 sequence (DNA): TGTGCCAGCAGTTTATCCTCTTATGAAGCGGGCTCCGGGGGCTACGAGCAGTACTTC. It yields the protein CASSLSSYEAGSGGYEQYF.

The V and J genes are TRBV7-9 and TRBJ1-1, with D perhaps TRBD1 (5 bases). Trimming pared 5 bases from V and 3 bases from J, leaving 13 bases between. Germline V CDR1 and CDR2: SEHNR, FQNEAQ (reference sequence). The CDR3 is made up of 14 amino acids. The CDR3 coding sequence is TGTGCCAGCAGCCGAGGGGTGATCGACACTGAAGCTTTCTTT. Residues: CASSRGVIDTEAFF. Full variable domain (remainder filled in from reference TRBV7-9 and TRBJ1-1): DTGVSQNPRHKITKRGQNVTFRCDPISEHNRLYWYRQTLGQGPEFLTYFQNEAQLEKSRLLSDRFSAERPKGSFSTLEIQRTEQGDSAMYLCASSRGVIDTEAFFGQGTRLTVV.